This TCR beta chain appears in the sequencing data of a study of CD8 T cells in ankylosing spondylitis. CDR1 and CDR2 from the germline V gene are SQVTM and ANQGSEA. The V end lost 4 bases, the J end lost 4 bases, and 12 bases lay between the germline ends. CDR3 size: 13 residues. This clonotype was detected ten times or more. Its antigen is not identified. A quantitative 5'-RACE method, one with molecular barcodes, was used to make TCR beta libraries. TCRdb analysed the 5' RACE reads with MiXCR anew, one entry per CDR3 protein. The sample holds roughly 150,000 distinct CDR3 sequences, 7% to 8% seen once. Study-level findings and limits: CD8+ by phenotype, disease-linked clones were relatively rare in peripheral blood. Disease-linked clones reportedly concentrated significantly in matched ankylosing spondylitis synovial fluid.

This TCR was sampled from a female donor with ankylosing spondylitis or in good health (not recorded which). V is TRBV29-1 and J is TRBJ2-3; D is unresolved. Specimen: blood, either unsorted or a sorted T cell fraction (not recorded which). The CDR3 protein is CSVAHPSPDTQYF. CDR3 in DNA: TGCAGCGTTGCACATCCGAGCCCAGATACGCAGTATTTT.